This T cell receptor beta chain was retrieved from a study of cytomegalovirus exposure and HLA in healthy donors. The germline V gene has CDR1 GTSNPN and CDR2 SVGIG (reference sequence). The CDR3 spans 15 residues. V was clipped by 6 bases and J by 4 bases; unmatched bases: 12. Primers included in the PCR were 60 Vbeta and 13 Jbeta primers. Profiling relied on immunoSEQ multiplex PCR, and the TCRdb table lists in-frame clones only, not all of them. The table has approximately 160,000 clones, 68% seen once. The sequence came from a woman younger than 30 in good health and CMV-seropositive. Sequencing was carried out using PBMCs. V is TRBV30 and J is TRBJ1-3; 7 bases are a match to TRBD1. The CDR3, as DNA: TGTGCCTGCCCTGAGGACAGGTCCGGAGGAAACACCATATATTTT. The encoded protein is CACPEDRSGGNTIYF.